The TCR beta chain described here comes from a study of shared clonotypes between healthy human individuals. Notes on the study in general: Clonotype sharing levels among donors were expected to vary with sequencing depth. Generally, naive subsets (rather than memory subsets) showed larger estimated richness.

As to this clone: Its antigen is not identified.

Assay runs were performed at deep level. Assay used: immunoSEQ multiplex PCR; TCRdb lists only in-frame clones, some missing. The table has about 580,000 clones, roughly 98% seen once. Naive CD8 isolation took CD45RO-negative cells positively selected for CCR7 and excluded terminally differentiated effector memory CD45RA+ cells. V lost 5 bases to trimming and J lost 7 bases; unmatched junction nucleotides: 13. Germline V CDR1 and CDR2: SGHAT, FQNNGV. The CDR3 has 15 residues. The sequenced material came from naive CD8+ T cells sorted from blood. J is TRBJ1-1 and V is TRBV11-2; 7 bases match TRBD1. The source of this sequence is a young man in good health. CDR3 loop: CASSRVSSDRSEAFF. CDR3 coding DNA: TGTGCCAGCAGCCGTGTTAGTTCGGACAGGAGTGAAGCTTTCTTT.